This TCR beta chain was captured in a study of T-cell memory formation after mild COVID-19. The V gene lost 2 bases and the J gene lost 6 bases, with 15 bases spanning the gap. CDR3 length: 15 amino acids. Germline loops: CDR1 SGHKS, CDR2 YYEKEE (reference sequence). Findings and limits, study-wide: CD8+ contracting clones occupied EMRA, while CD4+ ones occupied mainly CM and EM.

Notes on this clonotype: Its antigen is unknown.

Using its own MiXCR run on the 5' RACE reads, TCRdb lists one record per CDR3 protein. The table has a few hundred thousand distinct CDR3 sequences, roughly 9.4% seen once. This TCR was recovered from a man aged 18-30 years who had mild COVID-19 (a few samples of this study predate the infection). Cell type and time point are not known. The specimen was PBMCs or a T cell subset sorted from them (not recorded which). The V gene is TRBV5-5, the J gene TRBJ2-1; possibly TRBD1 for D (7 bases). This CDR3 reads CASSFEQGRLNEQFF. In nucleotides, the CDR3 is TGTGCCAGCAGCTTCGAACAGGGGAGGCTCAATGAGCAGTTCTTC.